This T cell receptor beta chain was found in a study of graft-versus-host responses after intestinal transplantation. General study points: Early post-transplant HvG declines showed an association with peak circulating GvH clone levels.

Generated by immunoSEQ multiplex PCR, the TCRdb table keeps only in-frame clones and is missing some. The table includes some 120,000 clones, less than 95% detected once. Concerning this clone itself: Its target is not known.

The source is a human donor who received an intestinal transplant. The source material was unstimulated CD4+ T cells sorted from spleen or lymph node cells, sampled before intestinal transplant.

The CDR3 DNA follows: TGTGCCAGCAGCGAATTCCGGGACAGGGATTACAATGAGCAGTTCTTC. Its protein product is CASSEFRDRDYNEQFF. V gene TRBV11-2 combines with J gene TRBJ2-1, with 9 bases identical to TRBD1. Trimming removed 5 bases from V and 4 bases from J; junction bases left unmatched: 9. Germline V gives CDR1 SGHAT, CDR2 FQNNGV. The CDR3 is made up of 16 amino acids.